This T cell receptor (beta chain) emerged from a study of tumor-infiltrating lymphocytes in primary liver carcinoma. Study-level results: Less overlap was seen in tumor-adjacent and tumor-blood pairs than in tumor region pairs.

Germline DNA was also extracted, and blood RNA was taken from unsorted whole blood. Patients were chronically HBV-infected and treatment-naive. This CDR3 comprises 11 residues. Deletions cut 5 bases from V and 5 bases from J, with 7 bases between. TCR beta cDNA was prepared out of around 460 ng total RNA by means of a constant-region primer. Slightly modified ARM-PCR with three nested multiplex PCR rounds yielded TCR beta libraries. TRBV1-TRBV30 forward and Cbeta reverse primers drove the first two roughly 10-cycle rounds. TCRdb independently ran MiXCR on the multiplex PCR reads; one entry per CDR3 protein. Seen here are 300,000 to 350,000 distinct CDR3 sequences, less than 75% observed once, and the top ten hold about 6.5%. This clonotype was counted many times. Its antigen is unknown.

The chain has TRBV12-3 or TRBV12-4 and TRBJ2-7; D call uncertain. The receptor was isolated from a man aged 40-55 years with primary liver carcinoma and hepatitis B virus infection. The sample consisted of peripheral blood. The CDR3 DNA reads TGTGCCAGCAGTATAGTGGACGAGCAGTACTTC. It specifies CASSIVDEQYF.